This T cell receptor (beta chain) is drawn from a study of shared clonotypes between healthy human individuals. Genomic DNA for unsorted samples was obtained from about 90 million PBMCs. Ten immunoSEQ deep assay plates were used to sequence unsorted PBMC DNA. This table comes from immunoSEQ multiplex PCR, and its TCRdb copy is limited to in-frame clones, with some not included. The profile shows 530,000 or so clones, about three quarters of them singletons. About this clone itself: The identical CDR3 is also encoded by other nucleotide sequences in the sample.

CDR1 is MNHNS, CDR2 SASEGT, per germline. The CDR3 contains 15 residues. V lost 4 bases and J lost 0; bases outside the gene matches: 3. This TCR derives from a woman in her 40s in good health. Some clones in this sample may be carry-over from other donors' samples. The V gene is TRBV6-1, the J gene TRBJ1-5; 7 bases are a match to TRBD1. Sequencing was performed on PBMCs. DNA for the CDR3: TGTGCCAGCAGTGGTGGGACAGATAGCAATCAGCCCCAGCATTTT. It specifies CASSGGTDSNQPQHF.